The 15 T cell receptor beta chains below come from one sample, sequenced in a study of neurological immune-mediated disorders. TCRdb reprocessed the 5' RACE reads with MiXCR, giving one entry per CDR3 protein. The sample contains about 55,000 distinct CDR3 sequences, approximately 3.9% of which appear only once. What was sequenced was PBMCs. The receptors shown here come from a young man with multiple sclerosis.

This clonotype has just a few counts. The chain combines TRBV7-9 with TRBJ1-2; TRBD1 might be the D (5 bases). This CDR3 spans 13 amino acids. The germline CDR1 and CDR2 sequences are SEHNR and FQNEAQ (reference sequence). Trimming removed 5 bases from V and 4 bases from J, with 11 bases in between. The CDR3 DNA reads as TGTGCCAGCAGCCACCGGGGGTCCTATGGCTACACCTTC. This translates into CASSHRGSYGYTF.

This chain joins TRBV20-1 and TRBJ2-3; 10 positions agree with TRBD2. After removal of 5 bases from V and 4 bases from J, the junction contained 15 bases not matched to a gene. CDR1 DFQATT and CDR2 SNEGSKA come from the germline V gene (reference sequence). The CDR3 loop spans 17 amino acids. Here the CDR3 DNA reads TGCAGTGCTTCCTTTAGCGGGAGGCCGGGGGTCCCAGATACGCAGTATTTT. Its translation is CSASFSGRPGVPDTQYF.

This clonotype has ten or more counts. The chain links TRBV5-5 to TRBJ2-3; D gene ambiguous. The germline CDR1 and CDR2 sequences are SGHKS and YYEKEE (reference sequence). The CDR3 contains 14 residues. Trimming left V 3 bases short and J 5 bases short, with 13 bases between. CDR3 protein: CASSSGPLGDTQYF. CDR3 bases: TGTGCCAGCAGCTCAGGACCCCTGGGAGATACGCAGTATTTT.

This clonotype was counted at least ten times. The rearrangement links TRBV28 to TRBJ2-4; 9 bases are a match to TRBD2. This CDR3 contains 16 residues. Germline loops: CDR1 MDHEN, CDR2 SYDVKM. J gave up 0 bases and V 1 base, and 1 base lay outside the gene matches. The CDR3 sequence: CASSLLLAGAKNIQYF. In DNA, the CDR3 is TGTGCCAGCAGTTTATTACTAGCGGGAGCCAAAAACATTCAGTACTTC.

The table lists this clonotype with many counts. CDR3 bases: TGCGCCAGCATCCCCGAACAGGGAATTGGCACTGAAGCTTTCTTT. It is translated as CASIPEQGIGTEAFF. V usage is TRBV5-1 and J usage is TRBJ1-1, with D tentatively TRBD1 (6 bases). The CDR3 has 15 residues. CDR1 and CDR2 (germline): SGHRS, YFSETQ. Trimming took off 6 bases at V and 4 bases at J, with 19 bases between the two ends. Combining the CDR3 with reference TRBV5-1 and TRBJ1-1 gives the whole variable domain KAGVTQTPRYLIKTRGQQVTLSCSPISGHRSVSWYQQTPGQGLQFLFEYFSETQRNKGNFPGRFSGRQFSNSRSEMNVSTLELGDSALYLCASIPEQGIGTEAFFGQGTRLTVV.

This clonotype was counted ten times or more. The CDR3 DNA is TGCGCCAGCAGCTTGGGAGTGACTAGCGGGAGTTACGAGCAGTACTTC. This codes for CASSLGVTSGSYEQYF. The V call is TRBV5-1, the J call TRBJ2-7; 12 bases are shared with TRBD2. V lost 0 bases to trimming and J lost 4 bases; unmatched junction nucleotides: 5. Per germline, CDR1 SGHRS and CDR2 YFSETQ. The CDR3 length is 16 residues.

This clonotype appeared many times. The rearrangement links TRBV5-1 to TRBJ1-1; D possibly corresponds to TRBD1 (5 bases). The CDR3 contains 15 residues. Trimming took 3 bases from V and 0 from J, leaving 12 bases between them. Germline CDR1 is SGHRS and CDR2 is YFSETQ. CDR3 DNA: TGCGCCAGCAGCTCCGGACATACCATGAACACTGAAGCTTTCTTT. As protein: CASSSGHTMNTEAFF.

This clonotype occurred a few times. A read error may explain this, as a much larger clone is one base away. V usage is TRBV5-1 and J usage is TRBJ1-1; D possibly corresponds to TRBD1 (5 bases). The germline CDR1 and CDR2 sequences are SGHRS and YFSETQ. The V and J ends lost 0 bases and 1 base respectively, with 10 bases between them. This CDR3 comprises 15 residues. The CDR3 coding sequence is TGCGCCAGCAGCTTGGATTTAGGGACGAACACTGAAGCTTTCTTT. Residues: CASSLDLGTNTEAFF.

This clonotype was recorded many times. The CDR3 nucleotides are TGTGCCATCAAGCCAGGACAGGGAATCTCCTACAATGAGCAGTTCTTC. Translating it yields CAIKPGQGISYNEQFF. The rearrangement uses TRBV10-3 and TRBJ2-1, with 8 bases that match TRBD1. J was trimmed by 0 bases and V by 7 bases; bases with no gene match: 8. This CDR3 has 16 amino acids. CDR1 and CDR2 (germline): ENHRY, SYGVKD.

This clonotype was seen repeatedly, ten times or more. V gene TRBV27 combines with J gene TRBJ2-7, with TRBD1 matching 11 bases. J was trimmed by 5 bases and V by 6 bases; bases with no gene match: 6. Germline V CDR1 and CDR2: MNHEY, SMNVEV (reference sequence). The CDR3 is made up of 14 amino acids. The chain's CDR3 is CASSGQGASNEQYF. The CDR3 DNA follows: TGTGCCAGCAGCGGACAGGGGGCATCAAACGAGCAGTACTTC.

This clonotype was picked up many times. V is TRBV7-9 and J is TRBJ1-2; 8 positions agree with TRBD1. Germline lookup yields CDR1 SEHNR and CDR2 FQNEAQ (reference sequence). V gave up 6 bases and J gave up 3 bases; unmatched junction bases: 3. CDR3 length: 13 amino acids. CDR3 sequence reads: CASRLTGDYGYTF. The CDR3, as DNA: TGTGCCAGCAGGTTGACAGGGGACTATGGCTACACCTTC.

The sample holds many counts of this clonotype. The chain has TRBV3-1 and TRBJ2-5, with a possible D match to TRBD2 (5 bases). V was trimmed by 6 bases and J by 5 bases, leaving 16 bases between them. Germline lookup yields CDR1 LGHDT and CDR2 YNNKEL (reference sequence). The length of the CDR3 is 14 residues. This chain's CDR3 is CASSFKMRVETQYF. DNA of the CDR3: TGTGCCAGCAGTTTCAAAATGAGGGTCGAGACCCAGTACTTC.

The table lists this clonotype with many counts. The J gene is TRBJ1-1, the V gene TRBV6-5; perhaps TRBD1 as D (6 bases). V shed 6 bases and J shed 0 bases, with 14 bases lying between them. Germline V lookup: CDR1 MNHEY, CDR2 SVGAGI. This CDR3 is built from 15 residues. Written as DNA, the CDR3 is TGTGCCAGCAGGGATAGGGGGGCTATGAACACTGAAGCTTTCTTT. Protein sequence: CASRDRGAMNTEAFF.

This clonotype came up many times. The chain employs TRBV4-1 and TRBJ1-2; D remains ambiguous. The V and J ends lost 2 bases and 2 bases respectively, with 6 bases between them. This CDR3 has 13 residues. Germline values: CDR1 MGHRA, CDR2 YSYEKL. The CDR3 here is CASSQSDNYGYTF. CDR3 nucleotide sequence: TGCGCCAGCAGCCAATCCGACAACTATGGCTACACCTTC.

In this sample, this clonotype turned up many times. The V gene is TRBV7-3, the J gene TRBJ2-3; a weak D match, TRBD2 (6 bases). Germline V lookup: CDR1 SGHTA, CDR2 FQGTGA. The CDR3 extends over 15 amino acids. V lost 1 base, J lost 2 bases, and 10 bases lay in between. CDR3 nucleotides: TGTGCCAGCAGCTTAAGGGGGACTTACACAGATACGCAGTATTTT. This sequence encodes CASSLRGTYTDTQYF.